This T cell receptor (beta chain) was captured in a study of human T cells and chemical hapten exposure. Germline V gene sequence: CDR1 MDHEN, CDR2 SYDVKM. V was clipped by 1 base and J by 3 bases; unmatched bases: 6. The CDR3 contains 16 residues. Study-level findings and limits: Sensitizing with DPC caused no change in TCRs above 1 in 1000 frequency.

The authors extracted total RNA from unfractionated whole blood. Unique molecular identifiers were attached to individual cDNA molecules within the library. Original data processing: Between 23,224 and 690,600 TCRs appeared in each sample, and the median stood at approximately 100,000. MiXCR, run by TCRdb on the 5' RACE reads, gives a single entry per CDR3 protein. What appears here as the V and J calls and clone size reflects TCRdb's work, not the paper's. The table lists 70,000 to 85,000 distinct CDR3 sequences, about 16% of them singletons. A remark on this clonotype: What it binds is unknown.

This sequence originates from a female donor in good health. The chain is built from TRBV28 and TRBJ2-7, with TRBD1 matching 10 bases. CDR3 DNA: TGTGCCAGCAGTTTATCCCCGGGACAGGGGCGCTACGAGCAGTACTTC. Its protein is CASSLSPGQGRYEQYF.